This T cell receptor (beta chain) was profiled in a study of blood T cells in healthy people across ages. Sample-barcoded 5' priming and a J-beta primer mix drove a second PCR of roughly 6 to 12 cycles. TCRdb called the 5' RACE reads again in MiXCR, with one record for every CDR3 protein. The repertoire holds about 1.4 million distinct CDR3 sequences, 59% seen once, with more than 6% in the top ten. The CDR3 has 11 residues. In germline, CDR1 is ENHRY, CDR2 SYGVKD. V was cut by 3 bases and J by 3 bases, with 2 bases left in between. The sample taken for sequencing was blood. This sequence joins TRBV10-3 and TRBJ1-2; no clear D gene. This sequence originates from a man between 18 and 35 years old in good health. CDR3 amino acids: CAISDDYGYTF. CDR3 coding DNA: TGTGCCATCAGTGACGACTATGGCTACACCTTC.